This TCR beta chain was captured by sequencing in a study of graft-versus-host responses after intestinal transplantation. The overall study: Tacrolimus and steroids were given for around 3 years to all recipients after anti-thymocyte globulin induction. General study points: Elevated graft-versus-host to host-versus-graft clonal ratios in allografts were recorded for patients with graft-donor T cell macrochimerism.

Data came from immunoSEQ multiplex PCR; TCRdb stores just in-frame clones and leaves some out. Altogether about 86,000 clones are present, about 87% being singletons, with the ten largest covering approximately 0.28%. Germline V gene sequence: CDR1 KGHSH, CDR2 LQKENI. V was clipped by 5 bases and J by 6 bases, with 8 bases between them. The CDR3 covers 11 residues. With regard to this clone: Its antigen remains unknown.

The chain joins TRBV18 to TRBJ2-7; D gene ambiguous. The receptor was isolated from a human donor who was the organ donor for an intestinal transplant. The specimen comprised unstimulated CD4+ T cells sorted from spleen or lymph node cells, sampled before transplant. CDR3 protein: CASSISGEQYF. Here the CDR3 DNA reads TGTGCCAGCTCAATCTCGGGCGAGCAGTACTTC. Drawing the rest from reference TRBV18 and TRBJ2-7, the complete variable domain is NAGVMQNPRHLVRRRGQEARLRCSPMKGHSHVYWYRQLPEEGLKFMVYLQKENIIDESGMPKERFSAEFPKEGPSILRIQQVVRGDSAAYFCASSISGEQYFGPGTRLTVT.